This T cell receptor (beta chain) was captured in a study of STAT5B mutations in CD4+ large granular lymphocyte leukemia. Sequenced by immunoSEQ multiplex PCR; TCRdb stores in-frame clones only, minus some. The sample shows 25,000 to 30,000 clones, approximately 80% of them seen only once. Comment on this clone: What it binds is unknown. Other DNA sequences within the sample encode an identical CDR3.

Overall study results and limits: Main leukemic clonotypes were patient-specific, but roughly 26% appeared at low frequency elsewhere. Without HLA matching, higher CD4+ than CD8+ T-LGLL clonality could reflect small sample size.

The sample comprised CD4+ T cells from blood buffy coats. The sequence came from a human donor in good health.

CDR3 sequence: CASSTQGSGANVLTF. CDR3 nucleotides: TGTGCCAGTAGTACACAGGGGAGTGGGGCCAACGTCCTGACTTTC. The chain combines TRBV19 with TRBJ2-6, with 7 bases that match TRBD1. Losses at the gene ends were 4 bases for V and 3 bases for J; bases not matched to a gene: 3. Germline CDR1 reads LNHDA; CDR2 reads SQIVND (reference sequence). The CDR3 totals 15 residues.